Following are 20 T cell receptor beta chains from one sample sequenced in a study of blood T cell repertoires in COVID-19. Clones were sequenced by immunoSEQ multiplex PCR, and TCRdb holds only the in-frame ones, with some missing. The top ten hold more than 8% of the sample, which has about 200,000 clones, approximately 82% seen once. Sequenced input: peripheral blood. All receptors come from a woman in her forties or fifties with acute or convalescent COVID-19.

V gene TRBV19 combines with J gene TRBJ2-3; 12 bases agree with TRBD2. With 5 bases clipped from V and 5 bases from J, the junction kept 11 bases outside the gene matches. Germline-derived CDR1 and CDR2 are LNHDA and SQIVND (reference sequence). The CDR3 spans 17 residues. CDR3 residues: CASSVGQTGLAGDTQYF. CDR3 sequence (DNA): TGTGCCAGTAGTGTGGGACAGACGGGACTAGCGGGAGATACGCAGTATTTT. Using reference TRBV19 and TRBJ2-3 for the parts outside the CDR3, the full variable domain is DGGITQSPKYLFRKEGQNVTLSCEQNLNHDAMYWYRQDPGQGLRLIYYSQIVNDFQKGDIAEGYSVSREKKESFPLTVTSAQKNPTAFYLCASSVGQTGLAGDTQYFGPGTRLTVL.

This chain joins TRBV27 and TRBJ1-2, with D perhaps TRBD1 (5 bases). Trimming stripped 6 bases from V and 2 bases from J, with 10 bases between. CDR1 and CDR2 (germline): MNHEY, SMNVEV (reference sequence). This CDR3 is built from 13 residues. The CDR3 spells CASSRAVNYGYTF. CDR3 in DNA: TGTGCCAGCAGCAGGGCCGTCAACTATGGCTACACCTTC.

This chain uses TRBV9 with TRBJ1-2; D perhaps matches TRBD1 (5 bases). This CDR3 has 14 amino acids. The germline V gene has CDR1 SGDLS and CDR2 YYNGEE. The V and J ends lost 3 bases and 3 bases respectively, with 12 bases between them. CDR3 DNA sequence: TGTGCCAGCAGCGCTGCGACAGACGACTATGGCTACACCTTC. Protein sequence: CASSAATDDYGYTF.

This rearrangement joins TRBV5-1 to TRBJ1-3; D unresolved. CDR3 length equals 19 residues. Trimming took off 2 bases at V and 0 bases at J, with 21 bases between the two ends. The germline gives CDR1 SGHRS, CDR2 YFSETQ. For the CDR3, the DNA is TGCGCCAGCAGCTTTATGGGCCTACAAAATCGGATCTCTGGAAACACCATATATTTT. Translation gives CASSFMGLQNRISGNTIYF. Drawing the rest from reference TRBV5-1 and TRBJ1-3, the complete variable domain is KAGVTQTPRYLIKTRGQQVTLSCSPISGHRSVSWYQQTPGQGLQFLFEYFSETQRNKGNFPGRFSGRQFSNSRSEMNVSTLELGDSALYLCASSFMGLQNRISGNTIYFGEGSWLTVV.

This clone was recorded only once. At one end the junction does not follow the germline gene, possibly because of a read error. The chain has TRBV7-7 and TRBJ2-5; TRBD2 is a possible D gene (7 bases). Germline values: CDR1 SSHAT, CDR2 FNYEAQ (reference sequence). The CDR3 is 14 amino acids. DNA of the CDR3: TGTGCTAGCAGCTCCCTGGGGGGGCCTGAGACCCAGTACTTC. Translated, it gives CASSSLGGPETQYF.

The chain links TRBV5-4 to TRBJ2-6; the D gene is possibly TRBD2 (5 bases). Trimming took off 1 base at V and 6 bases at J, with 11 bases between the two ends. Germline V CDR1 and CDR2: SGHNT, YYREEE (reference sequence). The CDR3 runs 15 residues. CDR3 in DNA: TGTGCCAGCAGCTTGACGGGGTATCCGGCCAACGTCCTGACTTTC. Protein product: CASSLTGYPANVLTF.

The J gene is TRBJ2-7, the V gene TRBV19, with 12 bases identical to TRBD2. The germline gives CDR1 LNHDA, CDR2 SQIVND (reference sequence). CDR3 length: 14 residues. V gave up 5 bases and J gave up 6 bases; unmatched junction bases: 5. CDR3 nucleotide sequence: TGTGCCAGTAGTCGACTAGCGGGAGACGGCGAGCAGTACTTC. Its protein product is CASSRLAGDGEQYF.

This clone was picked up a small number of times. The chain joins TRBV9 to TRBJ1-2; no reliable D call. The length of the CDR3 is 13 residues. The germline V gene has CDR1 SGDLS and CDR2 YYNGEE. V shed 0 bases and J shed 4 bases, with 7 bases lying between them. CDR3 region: CASSVAAGYGYTF. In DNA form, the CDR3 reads TGTGCCAGCAGCGTAGCGGCGGGCTATGGCTACACCTTC.

Written as DNA, the CDR3 is TGTGCCAGTCGACTTGTTACCGGGGAGCTGTTTTTT. Encoded protein: CASRLVTGELFF. The V gene is TRBV6-5, the J gene TRBJ2-2; D unresolved. Germline CDR1 reads MNHEY; CDR2 reads SVGAGI. V was pared by 9 bases and J by 5 bases, with 10 bases between. The CDR3 is 12 residues long.

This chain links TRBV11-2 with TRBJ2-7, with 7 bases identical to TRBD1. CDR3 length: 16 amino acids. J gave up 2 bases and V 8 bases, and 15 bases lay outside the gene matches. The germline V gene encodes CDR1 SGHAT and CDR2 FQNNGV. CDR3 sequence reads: CASSESQGYYTYEQYF. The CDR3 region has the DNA TGTGCCAGCTCCGAATCACAGGGGTACTACACCTACGAGCAGTACTTC.

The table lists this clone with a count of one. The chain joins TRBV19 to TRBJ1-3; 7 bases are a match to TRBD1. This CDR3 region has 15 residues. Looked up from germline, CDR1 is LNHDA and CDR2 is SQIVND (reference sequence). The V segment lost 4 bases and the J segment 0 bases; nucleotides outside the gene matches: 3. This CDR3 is CASSTYRGSGNTIYF. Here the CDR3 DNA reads TGTGCCAGTAGTACCTACAGGGGCTCTGGAAACACCATATATTTT.

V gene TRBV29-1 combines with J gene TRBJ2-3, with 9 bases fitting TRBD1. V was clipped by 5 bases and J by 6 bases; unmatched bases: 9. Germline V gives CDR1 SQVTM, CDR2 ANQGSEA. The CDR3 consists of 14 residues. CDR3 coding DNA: TGCAGCGTTACCTCCGGGACAGGGTCGGATACGCAGTATTTT. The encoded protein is CSVTSGTGSDTQYF.

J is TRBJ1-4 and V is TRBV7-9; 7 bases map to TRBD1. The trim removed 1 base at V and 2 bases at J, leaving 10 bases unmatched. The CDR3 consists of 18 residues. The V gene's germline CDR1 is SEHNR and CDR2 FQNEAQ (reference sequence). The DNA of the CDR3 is TGTGCCAGCAGCTTAGTTGTGTGGGACAGTGCTACTAATGAAAAACTGTTTTTT. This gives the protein CASSLVVWDSATNEKLFF. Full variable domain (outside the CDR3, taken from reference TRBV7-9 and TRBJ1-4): DTGVSQNPRHKITKRGQNVTFRCDPISEHNRLYWYRQTLGQGPEFLTYFQNEAQLEKSRLLSDRFSAERPKGSFSTLEIQRTEQGDSAMYLCASSLVVWDSATNEKLFFGSGTQLSVL.

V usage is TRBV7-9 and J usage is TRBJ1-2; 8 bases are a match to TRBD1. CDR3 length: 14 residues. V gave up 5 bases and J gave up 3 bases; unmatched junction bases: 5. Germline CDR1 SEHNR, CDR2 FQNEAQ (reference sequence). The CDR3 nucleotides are TGTGCCAGCAGCACCACGACAGGGGACTATGGCTACACCTTC. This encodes CASSTTTGDYGYTF.

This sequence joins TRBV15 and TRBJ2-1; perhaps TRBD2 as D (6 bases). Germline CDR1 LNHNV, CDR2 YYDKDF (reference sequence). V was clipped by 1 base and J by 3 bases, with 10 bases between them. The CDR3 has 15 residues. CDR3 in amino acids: CATSRGADYYNEQFF. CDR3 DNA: TGTGCCACCAGCAGAGGGGCGGACTACTACAATGAGCAGTTCTTC.

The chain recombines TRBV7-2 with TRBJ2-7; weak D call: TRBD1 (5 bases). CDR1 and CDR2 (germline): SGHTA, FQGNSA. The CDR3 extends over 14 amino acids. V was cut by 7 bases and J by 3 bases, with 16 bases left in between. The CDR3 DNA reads TGTGCCAGCAACAACCGTGGGGCCGACTACGAGCAGTACTTC. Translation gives CASNNRGADYEQYF.

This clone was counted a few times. The CDR3 coding sequence is TGTGCCAGCACCCCCGCGGGACTGTCCCAGCAGTACTTC. Protein product: CASTPAGLSQQYF. V and J are TRBV2 and TRBJ2-7; tentative D call: TRBD2 (6 bases). Trimming pared 7 bases from V and 8 bases from J, leaving 18 bases between. There are 13 residues in the CDR3. Germline V gene data show CDR1 as SNHLY and CDR2 as FYNNEI.

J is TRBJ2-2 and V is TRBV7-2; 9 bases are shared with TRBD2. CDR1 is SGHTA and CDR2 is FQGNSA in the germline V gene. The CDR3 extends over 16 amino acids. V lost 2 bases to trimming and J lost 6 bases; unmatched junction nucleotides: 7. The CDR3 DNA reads TGTGCCAGCAGCTTAAGTGCGAGCGGGAGGCCCGGGGAGCTGTTTTTT. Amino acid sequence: CASSLSASGRPGELFF. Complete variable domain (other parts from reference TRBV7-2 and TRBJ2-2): GAGVSQSPSNKVTEKGKDVELRCDPISGHTALYWYRQSLGQGLEFLIYFQGNSAPDKSGLPSDRFSAERTGGSVSTLTIQRTQQEDSAVYLCASSLSASGRPGELFFGEGSRLTVL.

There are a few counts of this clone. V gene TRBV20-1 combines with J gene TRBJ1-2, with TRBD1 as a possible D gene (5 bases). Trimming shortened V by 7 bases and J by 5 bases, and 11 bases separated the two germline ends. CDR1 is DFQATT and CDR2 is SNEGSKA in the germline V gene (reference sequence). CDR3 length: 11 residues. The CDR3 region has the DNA TGCAGTGTTTCCGGGGGATATGGCTACACCTTC. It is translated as CSVSGGYGYTF.

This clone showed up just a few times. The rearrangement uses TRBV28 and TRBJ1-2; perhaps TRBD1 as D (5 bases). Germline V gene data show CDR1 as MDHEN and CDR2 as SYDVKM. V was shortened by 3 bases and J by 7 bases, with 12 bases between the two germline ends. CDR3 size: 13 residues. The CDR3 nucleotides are TGTGCCAGCAGTTTCGGAGGGGCGCGTGGCTACACCTTC. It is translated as CASSFGGARGYTF.